The clone carrying this T cell receptor beta chain was recorded many times. No antigen is known for it. TCRdb independently ran MiXCR on the RT-PCR reads; one entry per CDR3 protein. The top ten hold 12% of the sample, which has 430,000 or so distinct CDR3 sequences, about 10% seen once. The CDR3 runs 15 residues. Germline V CDR1 and CDR2: DFQATT, SNEGSKA (reference sequence). The data were obtained in a study of response to subunit inactivated influenza vaccine. Whole-study results and caveats: Every seasonal influenza vaccination brings in few new T cells, the authors suggested.

The genes are TRBV20-1 and TRBJ2-1; TRBD1 matches at 8 bases. The material sequenced was PBMCs from blood, taken about 6 weeks after vaccination. This clonotype was obtained from a man aged 45-60 years who received an inactivated influenza vaccine. The DNA for the CDR3 is TGCAATAAGGGGGTGTGTGGCAGGGGGCTCAATGAGCAGTTCTTC. It codes for CNKGVCGRGLNEQFF.